The 9 T cell receptor beta chains below all came from one sample that was sequenced in a study of Ad26.COV2.S vaccination and SARS-CoV-2 variants. Profiling relied on immunoSEQ multiplex PCR, and the TCRdb table lists in-frame clones only, not all of them. Of over 400,000 clones listed, 80% to 95% were seen once; the top ten hold approximately 1.6%. Treatment reported: 15 to 20 received Ad26.COV2.S at low or high dose, single or two shots; roughly five received placebo; per-sample allocation not given. It was on day 63 after the first vaccine or placebo injection that samples were taken. Sequencing was performed on peripheral blood, taken in a trial of Ad26.COV2.S vaccine versus placebo. The receptors shown here come from a person aged 18-65 years who received the Ad26.COV2.S COVID-19 vaccine or a placebo.

The chain combines TRBV6-2 or TRBV6-3 with TRBJ1-1; the D gene is possibly TRBD1 (6 bases). This CDR3 region has 14 residues. The V and J ends lost 4 bases and 1 base respectively, with 10 bases between them. Germline V gene sequence: CDR1 MNHEY, CDR2 SVGEGT. CDR3 sequence reads: CASSLTGENTEAFF. The CDR3, as DNA: TGTGCCAGCAGTTTGACAGGCGAGAACACTGAAGCTTTCTTT.

This clone has a single count. The V and J genes are TRBV5-6 and TRBJ1-4; D ambiguous. Germline CDR1 reads SGHDT; CDR2 reads YYEEEE. CDR3 length: 14 residues. Trimming pared 0 bases from V and 1 base from J, leaving 4 bases between. CDR3 amino acids: CASSLDRTNEKLFF. The CDR3, as DNA: TGTGCCAGCAGCTTGGACAGAACTAATGAAAAACTGTTTTTT. Together with reference TRBV5-6 and TRBJ1-4, the CDR3 gives the full variable domain: DAGVTQSPTHLIKTRGQQVTLRCSPKSGHDTVSWYQQALGQGPQFIFQYYEEEERQRGNFPDRFSGHQFPNYSSELNVNALLLGDSALYLCASSLDRTNEKLFFGSGTQLSVL.

The rearrangement joins TRBV10-1 to TRBJ2-3; the match to TRBD2 covers 7 bases. The V and J ends lost 8 bases and 8 bases, in that order; junction bases with no gene match: 7. The CDR3 length is 12 residues. Germline V gene sequence: CDR1 WNHNN, CDR2 SYGVQD (reference sequence). This CDR3 is CASQQPGGTQYF. DNA for the CDR3: TGCGCCAGCCAGCAACCGGGGGGTACGCAGTATTTT.

V gene TRBV6-1 combines with J gene TRBJ2-7; D possibly matches TRBD1 or TRBD2 (6 bases each). V gave up 4 bases and J gave up 1 base, with 20 bases separating them. Germline V CDR1 and CDR2: MNHNS, SASEGT. The CDR3 runs 17 residues. CDR3 nucleotides: TGTGCCAGCAGTGGACGTGCTGGGGGGCTTATATCCTACGAGCAGTACTTC. It is translated as CASSGRAGGLISYEQYF.

The V and J genes are TRBV6-5 and TRBJ2-1, with D hard to call. Trimming removed 0 bases at V and 6 bases at J, with 6 bases between. The length of the CDR3 is 13 residues. Per germline, CDR1 MNHEY and CDR2 SVGAGI. The CDR3 sequence: CASSYSRFNEQFF. DNA for the CDR3: TGTGCCAGCAGTTACTCGAGGTTCAATGAGCAGTTCTTC.

The V call is TRBV4-3, the J call TRBJ1-5; 11 bases line up with TRBD1. The V gene's germline CDR1 is LGHNA and CDR2 YSLEER. CDR3 size: 18 residues. Trimming cost V 3 bases and J 3 bases; bases outside gene matches: 10. The CDR3 DNA sequence: TGCGCCAGCAGCCAGTCAAGGACAGGGGGCGAGTCCAATCAGCCCCAGCATTTT. This translates into CASSQSRTGGESNQPQHF.

The chain employs TRBV7-9 and TRBJ2-1, with TRBD2 as a possible D gene (7 bases). The CDR3 is 15 amino acids. V gave up 5 bases and J gave up 8 bases, with 19 bases separating them. Germline-derived CDR1 and CDR2 are SEHNR and FQNEAQ (reference sequence). CDR3 amino acids: CASSRGVQGIDEQFF. CDR3 nucleotides: TGTGCCAGCAGCCGGGGGGTACAGGGTATCGATGAGCAGTTCTTC.

CDR3 DNA: TGTGCCAGCGGAACCTCCGGGACAGGTACCTACGAGCAGTACTTC. Translating it yields CASGTSGTGTYEQYF. The chain carries TRBV7-9 and TRBJ2-7; TRBD1 agrees at 8 bases. V shed 8 bases, J shed 2 bases, and the junction held 11 bases outside the gene matches. Germline V gene data show CDR1 as SEHNR and CDR2 as FQNEAQ (reference sequence). This CDR3 region has 15 residues.

CDR3 nucleotides: TGTGCCAGCAGCCCGCCGGGACTAGCTTACGAGCAGTACTTC. It is translated as CASSPPGLAYEQYF. V and J are TRBV7-9 and TRBJ2-7, with TRBD2 identical over 9 bases. V shed 5 bases and J 4 bases; nucleotides not matched to a gene: 6. Germline V gene sequence: CDR1 SEHNR, CDR2 FQNEAQ (reference sequence). CDR3 length equals 14 residues.